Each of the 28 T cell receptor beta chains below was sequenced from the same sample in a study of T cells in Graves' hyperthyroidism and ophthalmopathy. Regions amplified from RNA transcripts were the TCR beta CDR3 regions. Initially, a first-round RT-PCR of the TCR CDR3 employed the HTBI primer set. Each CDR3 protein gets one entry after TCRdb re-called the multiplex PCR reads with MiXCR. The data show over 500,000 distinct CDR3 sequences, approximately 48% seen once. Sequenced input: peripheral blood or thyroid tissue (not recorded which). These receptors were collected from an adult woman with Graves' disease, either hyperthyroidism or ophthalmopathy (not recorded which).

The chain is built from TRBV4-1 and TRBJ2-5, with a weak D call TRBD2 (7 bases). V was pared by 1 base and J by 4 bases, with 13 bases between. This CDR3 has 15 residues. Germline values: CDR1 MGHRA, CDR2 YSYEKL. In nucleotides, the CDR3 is TGCGCCAGCAGCCAAGTCCGGGGGGCGGGAGAGACCCAGTACTTC. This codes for CASSQVRGAGETQYF.

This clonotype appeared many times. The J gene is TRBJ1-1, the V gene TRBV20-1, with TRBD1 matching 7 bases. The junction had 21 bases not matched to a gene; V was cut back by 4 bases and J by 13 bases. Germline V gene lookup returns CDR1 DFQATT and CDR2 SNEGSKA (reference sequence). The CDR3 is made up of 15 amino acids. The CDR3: CSAKVQGTLAKHGFF. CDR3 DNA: TGCAGTGCTAAGGTACAGGGGACGTTAGCTAAGCATGGTTTCTTT.

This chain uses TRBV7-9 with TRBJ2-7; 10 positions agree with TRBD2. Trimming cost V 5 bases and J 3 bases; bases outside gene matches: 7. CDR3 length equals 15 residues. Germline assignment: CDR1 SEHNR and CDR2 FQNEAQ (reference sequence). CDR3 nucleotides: TGTGCCAGCAGCCAAGGGACTAGCGAAGTCTACGAGCAGTACTTC. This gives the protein CASSQGTSEVYEQYF.

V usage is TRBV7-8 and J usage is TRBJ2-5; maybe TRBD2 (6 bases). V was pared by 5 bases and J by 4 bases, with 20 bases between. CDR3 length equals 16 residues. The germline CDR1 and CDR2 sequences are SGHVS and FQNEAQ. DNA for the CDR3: TGTGCCAGCAGCCCTCCGCGGGGTTTCAACGTAGAGACCCAGTACTTC. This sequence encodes CASSPPRGFNVETQYF.

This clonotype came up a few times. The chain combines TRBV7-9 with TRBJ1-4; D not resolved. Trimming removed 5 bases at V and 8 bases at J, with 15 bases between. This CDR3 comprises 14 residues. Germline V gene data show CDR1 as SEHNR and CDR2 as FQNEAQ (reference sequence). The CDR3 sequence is CASSLGQAAEKLFF. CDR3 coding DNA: TGTGCCAGCAGCCTCGGGCAGGCGGCCGAAAAACTGTTTTTT.

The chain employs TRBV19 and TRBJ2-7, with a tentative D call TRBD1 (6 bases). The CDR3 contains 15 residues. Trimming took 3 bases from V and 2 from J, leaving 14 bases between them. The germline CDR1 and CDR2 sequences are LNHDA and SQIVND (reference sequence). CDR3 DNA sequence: TGTGCCAGTAGTATCGGTCAGGGGAACCCCTACGAGCAGTACTTC. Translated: CASSIGQGNPYEQYF.

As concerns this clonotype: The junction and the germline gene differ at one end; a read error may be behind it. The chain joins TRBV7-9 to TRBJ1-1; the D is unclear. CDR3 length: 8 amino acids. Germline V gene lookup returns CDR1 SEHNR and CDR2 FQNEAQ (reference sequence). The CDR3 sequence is CASSPTGF. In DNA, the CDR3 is TGTGCCAGCAGCCCTACGGGGTTC.

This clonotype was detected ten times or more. CDR3 in DNA: TGTGCCATCAGTGAGTCGTTCATGACAGGACGTACACCCCTCCACTTT. As protein: CAISESFMTGRTPLHF. V usage is TRBV10-3 and J usage is TRBJ1-6; D may be TRBD1 (6 bases). V gave up 0 bases and J gave up 11 bases, with 17 bases separating them. This CDR3 is built from 16 residues. Germline-derived CDR1 and CDR2 are ENHRY and SYGVKD.

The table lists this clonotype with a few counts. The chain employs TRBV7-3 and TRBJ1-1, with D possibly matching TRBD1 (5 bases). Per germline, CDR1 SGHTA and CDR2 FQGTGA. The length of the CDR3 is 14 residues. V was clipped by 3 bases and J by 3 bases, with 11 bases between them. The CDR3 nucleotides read TGTGCCAGCAGCTTGGGCGGACACTACACTGAAGCTTTCTTT. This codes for CASSLGGHYTEAFF.

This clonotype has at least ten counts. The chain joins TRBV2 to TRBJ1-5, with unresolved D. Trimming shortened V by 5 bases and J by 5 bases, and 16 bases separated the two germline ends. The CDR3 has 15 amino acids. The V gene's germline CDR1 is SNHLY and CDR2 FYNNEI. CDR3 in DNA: TGTGCCAGCAGTATTTACCAGGTCGCAGATCAGCCCCAGCATTTT. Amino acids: CASSIYQVADQPQHF.

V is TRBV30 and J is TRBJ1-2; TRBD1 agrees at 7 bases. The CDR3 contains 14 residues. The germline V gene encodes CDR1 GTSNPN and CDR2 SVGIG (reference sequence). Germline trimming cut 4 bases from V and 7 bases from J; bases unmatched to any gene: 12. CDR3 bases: TGTGCCTGGAATGACAGGCGGTGGGACAGTGGCTACACCTTC. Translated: CAWNDRRWDSGYTF.

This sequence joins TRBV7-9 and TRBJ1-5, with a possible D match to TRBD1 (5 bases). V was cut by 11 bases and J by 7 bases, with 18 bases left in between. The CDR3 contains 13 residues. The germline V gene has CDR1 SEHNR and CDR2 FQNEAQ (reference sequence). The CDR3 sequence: CASSDGGGQPQHF. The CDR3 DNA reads TGTGCCTCCTCGGATGGGGGTGGGCAGCCCCAGCATTTT.

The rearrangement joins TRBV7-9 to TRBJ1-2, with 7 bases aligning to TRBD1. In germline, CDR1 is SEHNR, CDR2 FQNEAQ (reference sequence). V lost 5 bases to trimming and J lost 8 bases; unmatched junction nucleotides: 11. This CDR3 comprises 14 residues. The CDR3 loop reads CASSTKGAPGGYTF. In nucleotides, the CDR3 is TGTGCCAGCAGCACCAAGGGGGCGCCGGGGGGCTACACCTTC.

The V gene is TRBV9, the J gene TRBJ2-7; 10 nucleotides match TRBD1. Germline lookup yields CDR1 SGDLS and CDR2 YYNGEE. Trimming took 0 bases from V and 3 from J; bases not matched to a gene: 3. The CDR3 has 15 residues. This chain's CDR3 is CASSVAGTGVYEQYF. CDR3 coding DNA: TGTGCCAGCAGCGTAGCGGGGACAGGGGTCTACGAGCAGTACTTC.

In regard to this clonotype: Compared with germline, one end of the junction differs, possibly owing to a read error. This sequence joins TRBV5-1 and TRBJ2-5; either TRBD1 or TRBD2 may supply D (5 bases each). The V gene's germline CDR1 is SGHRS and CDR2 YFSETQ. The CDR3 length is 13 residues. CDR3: CASSLAGGETQDF. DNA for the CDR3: TGCGCCAGCAGCTTGGCTGGGGGAGAGACCCAGGACTTC.

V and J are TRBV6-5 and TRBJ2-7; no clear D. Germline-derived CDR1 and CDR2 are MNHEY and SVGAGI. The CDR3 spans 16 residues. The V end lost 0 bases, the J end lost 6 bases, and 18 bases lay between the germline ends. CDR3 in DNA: TGTGCCAGCAGTTACTCCCTCGTCGCGGCAAGTGGCGAGCAGTACTTC. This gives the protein CASSYSLVAASGEQYF.

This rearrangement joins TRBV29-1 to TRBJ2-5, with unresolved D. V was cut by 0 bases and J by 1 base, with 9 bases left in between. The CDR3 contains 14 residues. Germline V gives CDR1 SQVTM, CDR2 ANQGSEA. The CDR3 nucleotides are TGCAGCGTTGAAGATTGGCGAGTCCAAGAGACCCAGTACTTC. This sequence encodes CSVEDWRVQETQYF.

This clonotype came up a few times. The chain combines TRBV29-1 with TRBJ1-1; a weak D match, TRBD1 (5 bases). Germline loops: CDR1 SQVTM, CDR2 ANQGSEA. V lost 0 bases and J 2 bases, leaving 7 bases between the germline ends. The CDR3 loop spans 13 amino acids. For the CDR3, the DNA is TGCAGCGTTGAAGAGGGGGGAAACACTGAAGCTTTCTTT. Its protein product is CSVEEGGNTEAFF.

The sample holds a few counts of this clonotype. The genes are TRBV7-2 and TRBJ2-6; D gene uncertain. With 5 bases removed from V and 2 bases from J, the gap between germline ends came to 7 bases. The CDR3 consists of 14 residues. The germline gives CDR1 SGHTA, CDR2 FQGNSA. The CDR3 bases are TGTGCCAGCAGCCCTAACGCTGGGGCCAACGTCCTGACTTTC. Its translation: CASSPNAGANVLTF.

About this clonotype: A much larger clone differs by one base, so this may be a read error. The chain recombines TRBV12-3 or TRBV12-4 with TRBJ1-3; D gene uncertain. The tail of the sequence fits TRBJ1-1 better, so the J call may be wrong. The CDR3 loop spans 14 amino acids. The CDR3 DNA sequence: TGTGCCAGCAGTTTCCCGGCCTTGAACACTGAAGCTTTCTTT. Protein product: CASSFPALNTEAFF.

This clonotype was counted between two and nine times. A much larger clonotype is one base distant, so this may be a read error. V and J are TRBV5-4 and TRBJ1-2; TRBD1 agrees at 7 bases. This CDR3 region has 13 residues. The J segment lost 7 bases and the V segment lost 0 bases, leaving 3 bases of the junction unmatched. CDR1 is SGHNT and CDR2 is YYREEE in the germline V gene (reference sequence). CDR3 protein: CASSLETGIGYTF. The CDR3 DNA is TGTGCCAGCAGCTTGGAGACAGGGATTGGCTACACCTTC.

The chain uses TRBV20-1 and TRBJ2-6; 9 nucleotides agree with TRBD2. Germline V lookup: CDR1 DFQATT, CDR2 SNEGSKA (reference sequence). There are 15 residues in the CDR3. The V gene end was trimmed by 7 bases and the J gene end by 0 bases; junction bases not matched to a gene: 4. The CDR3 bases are TGCAGTGGACTAGCGGTAAACTCTGGGGCCAACGTCCTGACTTTC. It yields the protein CSGLAVNSGANVLTF.

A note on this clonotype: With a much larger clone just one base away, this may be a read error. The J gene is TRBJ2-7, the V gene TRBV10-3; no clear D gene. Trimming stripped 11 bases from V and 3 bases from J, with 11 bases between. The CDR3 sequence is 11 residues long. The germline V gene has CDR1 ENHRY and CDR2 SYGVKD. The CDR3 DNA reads TGTGCCGGCAGTTACGTCTACGAGCAGTACTTC. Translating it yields CAGSYVYEQYF.

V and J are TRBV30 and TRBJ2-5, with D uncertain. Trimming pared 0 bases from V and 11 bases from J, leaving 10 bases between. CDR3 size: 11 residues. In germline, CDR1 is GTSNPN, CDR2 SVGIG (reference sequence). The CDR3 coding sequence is TGTGCCTGGAGTGTACTGCGAACTCAGTACTTC. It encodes CAWSVLRTQYF.

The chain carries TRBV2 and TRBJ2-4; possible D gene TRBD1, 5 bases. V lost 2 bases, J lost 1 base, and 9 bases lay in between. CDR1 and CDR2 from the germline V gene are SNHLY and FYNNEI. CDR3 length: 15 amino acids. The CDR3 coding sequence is TGTGCCAGCAGTGAACTGGACACCGCCAAAAACATTCAGTACTTC. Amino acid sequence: CASSELDTAKNIQYF.

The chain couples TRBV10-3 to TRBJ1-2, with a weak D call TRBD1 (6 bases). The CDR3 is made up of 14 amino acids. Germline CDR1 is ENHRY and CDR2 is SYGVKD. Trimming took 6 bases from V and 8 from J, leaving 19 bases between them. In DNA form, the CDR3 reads TGTGCCATCAGAGGGGGTAGGACCTACGGGGGCTACACCTTC. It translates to CAIRGGRTYGGYTF.

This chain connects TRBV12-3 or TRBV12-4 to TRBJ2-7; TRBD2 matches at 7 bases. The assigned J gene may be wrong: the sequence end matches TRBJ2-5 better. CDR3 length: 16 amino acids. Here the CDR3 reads CASSFLGLVDQETQYF. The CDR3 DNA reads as TGTGCCAGCAGTTTTTTAGGACTAGTAGACCAAGAGACCCAGTACTTC.

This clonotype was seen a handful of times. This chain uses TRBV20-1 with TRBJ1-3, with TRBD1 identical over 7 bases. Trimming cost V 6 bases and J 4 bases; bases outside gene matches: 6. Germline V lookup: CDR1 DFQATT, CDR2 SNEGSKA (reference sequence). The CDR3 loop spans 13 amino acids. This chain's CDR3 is CSANEGAGNTIYF. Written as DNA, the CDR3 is TGCAGTGCAAACGAGGGGGCCGGAAACACCATATATTTT.